The 9 T cell receptor beta chains reported below all come from one sample, sequenced in a study of blood T cell repertoires in COVID-19. Assay: immunoSEQ multiplex PCR; the TCRdb copy retains only in-frame clones and omits some. The sample carries about 190,000 clones, 60% to 80% recorded once. The sequenced material came from peripheral blood. The receptors derive from a man aged 55 to 70 with active or convalescent COVID-19.

This clone was seen only a few times. The rearrangement links TRBV6-4 to TRBJ2-7, with D perhaps matching TRBD1 (5 bases). This CDR3 spans 14 amino acids. In germline, CDR1 is MRHNA, CDR2 SNTAGT. V shed 6 bases and J shed 7 bases, with 19 bases lying between them. CDR3 residues: CASRDTSRSGEQYF. In DNA form, the CDR3 reads TGTGCCAGCAGAGATACCAGCAGATCAGGGGAGCAGTACTTC.

The chain recombines TRBV13 with TRBJ2-7, with 9 bases fitting TRBD1. Germline-derived CDR1 and CDR2 are PRHDT and FYEKMQ (reference sequence). The length of the CDR3 is 14 residues. J was trimmed by 3 bases and V by 7 bases; bases with no gene match: 7. CDR3 nucleotide sequence: TGTGCCAGCAATGGGGACAGGGACCGCTACGAGCAGTACTTC. Encoded protein: CASNGDRDRYEQYF. Full variable domain (remainder filled in from reference TRBV13 and TRBJ2-7): AAGVIQSPRHLIKEKRETATLKCYPIPRHDTVYWYQQGPGQDPQFLISFYEKMQSDKGSIPDRFSAQQFSDYHSELNMSSLELGDSALYFCASNGDRDRYEQYFGPGTRLTVT.

This chain links TRBV25-1 with TRBJ2-3; D possibly corresponds to TRBD1 (6 bases). The CDR3 runs to 13 residues. V lost 3 bases to trimming and J lost 6 bases, with 10 bases between them. The V gene's germline CDR1 is MGHDK and CDR2 SYGVNS. The CDR3 sequence is CASSDHRVDTQYF. In DNA form, the CDR3 reads TGTGCCAGCAGTGACCACAGGGTGGATACGCAGTATTTT.

CDR3 amino acids: CASSLSPGVETQYF. The DNA of the CDR3 is TGTGCCAGCAGCTTGTCCCCGGGGGTAGAGACCCAGTACTTC. This chain connects TRBV7-2 to TRBJ2-5, with D perhaps matching TRBD2 (6 bases). Trimming took off 3 bases at V and 4 bases at J, with 12 bases between the two ends. CDR1 is SGHTA, CDR2 FQGNSA, per germline. This CDR3 comprises 14 residues.

Only one count was recorded for this clone. The CDR3 region is CASGFSRTSTDTQYF. In DNA, the CDR3 is TGTGCTAGTGGTTTCTCTAGGACTAGCACAGATACGCAGTATTTT. The V and J genes are TRBV12-5 and TRBJ2-3, with D maybe TRBD2 (5 bases). CDR1 and CDR2 from the germline V gene are LGHNT and FRNRAP. Trimming took off 3 bases at V and 0 bases at J, with 10 bases between the two ends. This CDR3 is built from 15 residues.

This clone was detected a few times. The chain has TRBV24-1 and TRBJ2-7; D is perhaps TRBD2 (5 bases). Germline lookup yields CDR1 KGHDR and CDR2 SFDVKD. The CDR3 length is 13 residues. Trimming left V 4 bases short and J 2 bases short, with 8 bases between. The CDR3 coding sequence is TGTGCCACCAGTGAATCCGGGGCCTACGAGCAGTACTTC. This sequence encodes CATSESGAYEQYF.

V is TRBV10-3 and J is TRBJ2-7; D is possibly TRBD1 (6 bases). V was clipped by 10 bases and J by 4 bases, with 14 bases between them. The CDR3 length is 12 residues. The V gene's germline CDR1 is ENHRY and CDR2 SYGVKD. In nucleotides, the CDR3 is TGTGCCACTCAGACAGGAGGATACGAGCAGTACTTC. Its protein is CATQTGGYEQYF.

The J gene is TRBJ2-7, the V gene TRBV5-4; unclear D gene. The germline gives CDR1 SGHNT, CDR2 YYREEE (reference sequence). Deletions cut 0 bases from V and 3 bases from J, with 7 bases between. The CDR3 extends over 13 amino acids. The DNA for the CDR3 is TGTGCCAGCAGCTTGGGCCGGAGCTACGAGCAGTACTTC. Its protein is CASSLGRSYEQYF.

The chain is built from TRBV7-9 and TRBJ2-2, with a possible D match to TRBD2 (6 bases). Trimming took off 3 bases at V and 4 bases at J, with 12 bases between the two ends. The CDR3 runs 15 residues. In germline, CDR1 is SEHNR, CDR2 FQNEAQ (reference sequence). The CDR3 loop reads CASSFGGISTGELFF. The CDR3 bases are TGTGCCAGCAGCTTCGGAGGGATTAGCACCGGGGAGCTGTTTTTT.